What follows are 12 T cell receptor beta chains derived from one specimen sequenced in a study of blood T cell repertoires in COVID-19. Sequenced by immunoSEQ multiplex PCR; TCRdb stores in-frame clones only, minus some. This sample has 400,000 or so clones, with 80% to 95% found just once. The sequencing input was PBMCs or T cells enriched from blood (not recorded which). Source of these receptors: a man between 18 and 35 years old who had recovered from COVID-19.

The chain joins TRBV5-1 to TRBJ2-3; D gene ambiguous. Germline CDR1 and CDR2: SGHRS and YFSETQ. The CDR3 has 13 amino acids. V shed 2 bases and J shed 2 bases, with 6 bases lying between them. This CDR3 reads CASSFANTDTQYF. The CDR3 region has the DNA TGCGCCAGCAGCTTCGCTAACACAGATACGCAGTATTTT.

This sequence joins TRBV3-1 (or the pseudogene TRBV3-2) and TRBJ1-2; D is unclear. Trimming took 0 bases from V and 0 from J, leaving 14 bases between them. Germline V gene data show CDR1 as LGHDT and CDR2 as YNNKEL (reference sequence). The CDR3 runs to 17 residues. CDR3 sequence (DNA): TGTGCCAGCAGCCAAGATAAGATATCGCGAGCTAACTATGGCTACACCTTC. Its protein is CASSQDKISRANYGYTF.

The chain links TRBV30 to TRBJ2-1; possible D gene TRBD2, 6 bases. Between the trimmed V and J ends, which lost 0 bases and 8 bases, there was a span of 14 bases. Looked up from germline, CDR1 is GTSNPN and CDR2 is SVGIG (reference sequence). The CDR3 extends over 14 amino acids. The CDR3 coding sequence is TGTGCCTGGAGTGTACCGGGAGTGGGGTATGAGCAGTTCTTC. Amino acid sequence: CAWSVPGVGYEQFF.

The rearrangement links TRBV19 to TRBJ2-1, with 7 bases that match TRBD2. V lost 5 bases to trimming and J lost 6 bases; unmatched junction nucleotides: 16. This CDR3 is 17 amino acids long. Germline V gives CDR1 LNHDA, CDR2 SQIVND (reference sequence). The DNA of the CDR3 is TGTGCCAGTAGTGTCTATCTGGGGGGGACGGGTCTCAATGAGCAGTTCTTC. Amino acid sequence: CASSVYLGGTGLNEQFF.

CDR3 loop: CASSLGETGEETQYF. Here the CDR3 DNA reads TGTGCCAGCAGCTTAGGCGAAACAGGGGAGGAGACCCAGTACTTC. The chain has TRBV11-3 and TRBJ2-5, with TRBD1 identical over 7 bases. The CDR3 is made up of 15 amino acids. V dropped 1 base and J dropped 5; count of bases not matched to a gene: 7. CDR1 is SGHNT, CDR2 YENEEA, per germline. Looking up the rest from reference TRBV11-3 and TRBJ2-5 gives the full variable domain: EAGVVQSPRYKIIEKKQPVAFWCNPISGHNTLYWYLQNLGQGPELLIRYENEEAVDDSQLPKDRFSAERLKGVDSTLKIQPAELGDSAVYLCASSLGETGEETQYFGPGTRLLVL.

The chain combines TRBV19 with TRBJ1-5; 8 bases are shared with TRBD1. The CDR3 is made up of 17 amino acids. Germline CDR1 reads LNHDA; CDR2 reads SQIVND (reference sequence). J gave up 5 bases and V 5 bases, and 14 bases lay outside the gene matches. The CDR3 nucleotides read TGTGCCAGTAGTTCAGACCACGGACAGGGCGGCCATCAGCCCCAGCATTTT. It yields the protein CASSSDHGQGGHQPQHF.

This clone was seen once. The chain recombines TRBV10-3 with TRBJ2-1; TRBD1 matches at 10 bases. V gave up 6 bases and J gave up 6 bases; unmatched junction bases: 2. Germline loops: CDR1 ENHRY, CDR2 SYGVKD. CDR3 length equals 13 residues. For the CDR3, the DNA is TGTGCCATCAGGGACAGGGGGGTCAATGAGCAGTTCTTC. Protein sequence: CAIRDRGVNEQFF.

The chain couples TRBV4-1 to TRBJ1-2; 9 bases are a match to TRBD1. The CDR3 sequence is 14 residues long. Germline V gene data show CDR1 as MGHRA and CDR2 as YSYEKL. J gave up 6 bases and V 0 bases, and 2 bases lay outside the gene matches. The CDR3 sequence: CASSQETGGDGYTF. The DNA of the CDR3 is TGCGCCAGCAGCCAAGAGACAGGGGGTGATGGCTACACCTTC.

V and J are TRBV5-1 and TRBJ2-3, with a weak D call TRBD2 (6 bases). Germline-derived CDR1 and CDR2 are SGHRS and YFSETQ. CDR3 length: 15 amino acids. Trimming pared 2 bases from V and 1 base from J, leaving 11 bases between. CDR3 bases: TGCGCCAGCAGCTTTCTGGGACTCCGCACAGATACGCAGTATTTT. Translating gives CASSFLGLRTDTQYF.

The chain uses TRBV3-1 (or the pseudogene TRBV3-2) and TRBJ2-1; D might be TRBD1 (6 bases). The CDR3 spans 16 residues. The germline V gene has CDR1 LGHDT and CDR2 YNNKEL (reference sequence). Trimming left V 2 bases short and J 4 bases short, with 15 bases between. This CDR3 reads CASSQTQGEPYNEQFF. The CDR3 DNA sequence: TGTGCCAGCAGCCAAACACAGGGCGAGCCTTACAATGAGCAGTTCTTC.

This sequence joins TRBV29-1 and TRBJ2-1; weak D call: TRBD1 (5 bases). Germline lookup yields CDR1 SQVTM and CDR2 ANQGSEA. V lost 8 bases to trimming and J lost 5 bases, with 7 bases between them. The CDR3 runs to 10 residues. The chain's CDR3 is CSTGHNEQFF. The CDR3 region has the DNA TGCAGCACAGGTCACAATGAGCAGTTCTTC.

V gene TRBV2 combines with J gene TRBJ1-5; 9 bases line up with TRBD1. The length of the CDR3 is 15 residues. Germline trimming cut 8 bases from V and 6 bases from J; bases unmatched to any gene: 11. Germline lookup yields CDR1 SNHLY and CDR2 FYNNEI. The CDR3 DNA is TGTGCCAGCTTACTGGGACAGGGCCTTAGTCAGCCCCAGCATTTT. It yields the protein CASLLGQGLSQPQHF.